Listed below are T cell receptor beta chains from one sample, sequenced in a study of shared clonotypes between healthy human individuals. Produced via immunoSEQ multiplex PCR; TCRdb's table is partial and in-frame only. The table includes about 560,000 clones, around 76% detected once. Sequenced sample: PBMCs. The receptors were gathered from a woman in her 40s in good health. Some clones in this sample may be carry-over from other donors' samples. Each CDR3 is given with its conserved first and last residue. The D gene is left open where the match is weak. Clone size is shown for a subset of rows, as once, few, many or a class of expanded clone.

CASSPGGTSGTYEQYF	TGTGCCAGCAGCCCGGGCGGGACTAGCGGTACCTACGAGCAGTACTTC	TRBV5-4	TRBD2	many	TRBJ2-7
CASSLSGRAMVF	TGTGCCAGCAGCTTAAGTGGGAGGGCCATGGTCTTC	TRBV7-2	TRBD2	.	TRBJ2-1
CASSLAGANVLTF	TGTGCCAGCAGCTTAGCTGGGGCCAACGTCCTGACTTTC	TRBV7-3	.	.	TRBJ2-6
CASSLGQDGASGNQPQHF	TGTGCCAGCAGTTTAGGTCAGGATGGGGCTTCCGGCAATCAGCCCCAGCATTTT	TRBV28	.	few	TRBJ1-5
CASSQDLAGGNTGELFF	TGTGCCAGCAGCCAAGATCTTGCCGGGGGGAACACCGGGGAGCTGTTTTTT	TRBV4-2	.	.	TRBJ2-2
CASSKPPRNYRDRGSDSNQPQHF	TGTGCCAGCAGCAAACCCCCAAGGAACTACCGGGACAGGGGGTCGGATAGCAATCAGCCCCAGCATTTT	TRBV21-1	.	.	TRBJ1-5
CASSLRGTDTQYF	TGCGCCAGCTCACTTCGCGGAACAGATACGCAGTATTTT	TRBV4-3	.	.	TRBJ2-3
CASSLSQGTIAGVGEQYF	TGTGCCAGCTCACTGTCACAGGGGACAATAGCGGGAGTTGGCGAGCAGTACTTC	TRBV18	TRBD2	.	TRBJ2-7
CASSLASGANEQFF	TGCGCCAGCAGCTTGGCTAGCGGGGCGAATGAGCAGTTCTTC	TRBV5-1	TRBD2	few	TRBJ2-1
CSVVVLLARYEQYF	TGCAGCGTTGTAGTCCTTCTAGCGAGGTACGAGCAGTACTTC	TRBV29-1	.	.	TRBJ2-7
CASSPQDRGYEQYF	TGTGCCAGCAGCCCGCAGGACAGGGGCTACGAGCAGTACTTC	TRBV5-4	TRBD1	.	TRBJ2-7
CASRETGAGANVLTF	TGTGCCAGCAGGGAGACAGGGGCTGGGGCCAACGTCCTGACTTTC	TRBV2	TRBD1	.	TRBJ2-6
CASSEAPAWRPQHF	TGTGCCAGCAGTGAAGCGCCGGCCTGGAGGCCCCAGCATTTT	TRBV6-1	.	.	TRBJ1-5
CASSTRRDYLDTGELFF	TGCGCCAGCAGCACCCGCCGGGACTACCTAGACACCGGGGAGCTGTTTTTT	TRBV5-1	TRBD2	.	TRBJ2-2
CASSLQGDYGYTF	TGTGCCAGTAGTTTACAGGGGGACTATGGCTACACCTTC	TRBV19	TRBD1	.	TRBJ1-2
CASSFGKPFAGELFF	TGTGCCAGCAGTTTTGGGAAGCCTTTCGCCGGGGAGCTGTTTTTT	TRBV28	.	.	TRBJ2-2
CASSFGPGSTEAFF	TGTGCCAGCAGCTTCGGCCCGGGGAGCACTGAAGCTTTCTTT	TRBV11-2	.	.	TRBJ1-1
CASSLVPGPTGLYNEQFF	TGTGCCAGCAGCTTAGTCCCCGGACCTACCGGACTCTACAATGAGCAGTTCTTC	TRBV7-9	.	.	TRBJ2-1
CASSSSGPLFGGELFF	TGTGCCAGCAGTTCCTCCGGGCCACTCTTTGGCGGGGAGCTGTTTTTT	TRBV5-6	.	once	TRBJ2-2
CSVGASRGQSYNEQFF	TGCAGCGTTGGAGCGTCTAGGGGACAGTCCTACAATGAGCAGTTCTTC	TRBV29-1	TRBD1	.	TRBJ2-1
CASSEQRSIQYF	TGTGCCAGTAGTGAGCAGAGGAGCATTCAGTACTTC	TRBV19	.	.	TRBJ2-4
CASSITPFGGTYEQYF	TGTGCCAGTAGTATAACCCCTTTTGGGGGCACCTACGAGCAGTACTTC	TRBV19	.	.	TRBJ2-7
CASSLVPGQGHGYTF	TGCGCCAGCAGCTTGGTTCCGGGACAGGGGCACGGCTACACCTTC	TRBV5-1	TRBD1	.	TRBJ1-2
CASSDPPGQWNYGYTF	TGTGCCAGCAGTGATCCACCGGGACAGTGGAACTATGGCTACACCTTC	TRBV6-1	TRBD1	.	TRBJ1-2
CASSLEQANEKLFF	TGTGCCAGCAGCTTGGAACAGGCAAATGAAAAACTGTTTTTT	TRBV5-8	.	.	TRBJ1-4
CASSLSPGTNVAKNIQYF	TGTGCCAGCAGCCTAAGCCCCGGGACTAACGTAGCCAAAAACATTCAGTACTTC	TRBV7-9	TRBD2	once	TRBJ2-4
CASSKPGLAGRSYNEQFF	TGTGCCAGTAGTAAACCGGGACTAGCGGGCCGCTCCTACAATGAGCAGTTCTTC	TRBV19	TRBD2	.	TRBJ2-1
CASSLPRGAETQYF	TGTGCCAGCAGCTTGCCCAGGGGCGCGGAGACCCAGTACTTC	TRBV5-5	.	.	TRBJ2-5
CASSSLAGGSEQFF	TGTGCCAGCAGCTCACTAGCGGGAGGGAGTGAGCAGTTCTTC	TRBV7-2	TRBD2	.	TRBJ2-1
CASSQGLAVYEQYF	TGTGCCAGCAGCCAGGGACTAGCGGTCTACGAGCAGTACTTC	TRBV5-4	TRBD2	.	TRBJ2-7
CASSLVPGGPNYGYTF	TGTGCCAGCAGCTTAGTCCCCGGGGGACCTAACTATGGCTACACCTTC	TRBV7-2	.	.	TRBJ1-2
CASGPPSSALFTDTQYF	TGTGCCAGCGGGCCCCCCTCTAGCGCCTTATTCACAGATACGCAGTATTTT	TRBV28	.	.	TRBJ2-3
CASSEGSGREPQHF	TGTGCCAGCAGTGAGGGGAGTGGGAGAGAGCCCCAGCATTTT	TRBV6-1	.	once	TRBJ1-5
CASSPQVAKNIQYF	TGCGCCAGCAGCCCACAGGTAGCCAAAAACATTCAGTACTTC	TRBV10-2	.	.	TRBJ2-4
CASSLAGTRPYEQYF	TGTGCCAGCAGTTTAGCCGGGACTCGCCCCTACGAGCAGTACTTC	TRBV28	.	.	TRBJ2-7
CASSPFQGNTGELFF	TGTGCCAGCTCACCTTTCCAGGGCAACACCGGGGAGCTGTTTTTT	TRBV18	.	.	TRBJ2-2